This T cell receptor beta chain was recorded in a study of blood T cell dynamics during melanoma immunotherapy. Study-wide context: Metastatic melanoma patients received first-line pembrolizumab or nivolumab plus ipilimumab.

Stated time point: week 3, after first cycle of checkpoint inhibitor. Disease control meant complete response, partial response or stable disease at 12 weeks. No patient had earlier systemic cancer treatment, concurrent immunosuppressants, or another active cancer. Each sorted CD8+ T cell subset had its entire DNA loaded. Clones were sequenced by immunoSEQ multiplex PCR, and TCRdb holds only the in-frame ones, with some missing. Of around 12,000 clones listed, more than 75% are singletons. Sequencing was performed on effector memory CD8+ T cells from blood, taken from a patient treated with checkpoint blockade. This sequence was found in a human donor with melanoma.

This chain's CDR3 is CASSWRGMGNEQFF. Here the CDR3 DNA reads TGTGCCAGCAGCTGGCGAGGTATGGGGAATGAGCAGTTCTTC. V and J are TRBV13 and TRBJ2-1; D not certain. Germline loops: CDR1 PRHDT, CDR2 FYEKMQ (reference sequence). This CDR3 is 14 amino acids long. Trimming shortened V by 4 bases and J by 7 bases, and 14 bases separated the two germline ends.